The 10 T cell receptor beta chains below were found in one sample sequenced in a study of blood T cell repertoires in COVID-19 (dated by TCRdb to 2020 to 2021). The library was prepared using the immunoSEQ multiplex PCR assay. TCRdb stores this immuneACCESS table with in-frame sequences only. Part of the clones is absent; in the studies checked, under half of the shortfall reflects unresolved V genes, and no reason is known for the rest. This sample holds some 300,000 clones; roughly nine tenths were observed only once. Approximately 1.8% of the sample is in the top ten clones. Sequencing was performed on peripheral blood. The receptor set was obtained from a woman aged 25 to 39 with COVID-19, enrolled during active disease.

This clone is a singleton in its sample. The rearrangement links TRBV3-1 (or the pseudogene TRBV3-2) to TRBJ1-3, with D uncertain. V gave up 1 base and J gave up 4 bases, with 5 bases separating them. Germline assignment: CDR1 LGHDT and CDR2 YNNKEL (reference sequence). CDR3 length equals 13 residues. The DNA of the CDR3 is TGTGCCAGCAGCCAAGTCCGGGGAAACACCATATATTTT. Its translation is CASSQVRGNTIYF.

This clone was seen a handful of times. This rearrangement joins TRBV2 to TRBJ2-7; D is possibly TRBD1 (7 bases). Germline V gives CDR1 SNHLY, CDR2 FYNNEI. Trimming took off 7 bases at V and 4 bases at J, with 23 bases between the two ends. This CDR3 region has 16 residues. This CDR3 is CASNPVGRGDLYEQYF. The CDR3 coding sequence is TGTGCCAGCAATCCCGTCGGCAGGGGGGATCTTTACGAGCAGTACTTC.

J is TRBJ1-1 and V is TRBV30, with D unclear. Germline lookup yields CDR1 GTSNPN and CDR2 SVGIG (reference sequence). This CDR3 contains 12 residues. Between the trimmed V and J ends, which lost 0 bases and 6 bases, there was a span of 8 bases. CDR3 sequence: CAWSVREAEAFF. The CDR3 bases are TGTGCCTGGAGTGTAAGGGAGGCTGAAGCTTTCTTT.

The chain joins TRBV11-2 to TRBJ1-1; D is ambiguous. The ends were cut back, 5 bases at V and 0 bases at J, with 7 bases in the middle. Per germline, CDR1 SGHAT and CDR2 FQNNGV. This CDR3 is 13 amino acids long. The CDR3 region is CASSRDLNTEAFF. The CDR3 region has the DNA TGTGCCAGCAGCCGAGATTTGAACACTGAAGCTTTCTTT. The full variable domain, in which reference TRBV11-2 and TRBJ1-1 provide the parts outside the CDR3, is EAGVAQSPRYKIIEKRQSVAFWCNPISGHATLYWYQQILGQGPKLLIQFQNNGVVDDSQLPKDRFSAERLKGVDSTLKIQPAKLEDSAVYLCASSRDLNTEAFFGQGTRLTVV.

The J gene is TRBJ2-7, the V gene TRBV7-8, with D possibly matching TRBD2 (6 bases). Germline lookup yields CDR1 SGHVS and CDR2 FQNEAQ. The CDR3 spans 14 residues. V was shortened by 2 bases and J by 2 bases, with 10 bases between the two germline ends. Here the CDR3 reads CASSLSPGAYEQYV. In nucleotides, the CDR3 is TGTGCCAGCAGCTTATCCCCGGGGGCCTACGAGCAGTACGTC.

This clone was seen once. The rearrangement joins TRBV6-1 to TRBJ1-6; 7 bases are shared with TRBD1. The CDR3 runs 17 residues. CDR1 MNHNS and CDR2 SASEGT come from the germline V gene. Trimming cost V 4 bases and J 1 base; bases outside gene matches: 7. The CDR3 protein is CASSGQGFISYNSPLHF. The CDR3, as DNA: TGTGCCAGCAGTGGACAGGGATTCATTTCCTATAATTCACCCCTCCACTTT.

This rearrangement joins TRBV6-5 to TRBJ2-2; 7 bases align to TRBD2. The CDR3 is made up of 15 amino acids. The V gene's germline CDR1 is MNHEY and CDR2 SVGAGI. Trimming took 0 bases from V and 4 from J; bases not matched to a gene: 2. The CDR3 DNA follows: TGTGCCAGCAGTTACTCGACTAGCATCACCGGGGAGCTGTTTTTT. It encodes CASSYSTSITGELFF.

The chain carries TRBV4-3 and TRBJ1-5; possibly TRBD1 for D (6 bases). Per the germline V gene, CDR1 is LGHNA and CDR2 is YSLEER. The CDR3 runs to 15 residues. Between the trimmed V and J ends, which lost 2 bases and 3 bases, there was a span of 11 bases. The CDR3 sequence: CASSQSRGFNQPQHF. The DNA for the CDR3 is TGCGCCAGCAGCCAATCCAGGGGATTCAATCAGCCCCAGCATTTT.

V usage is TRBV4-2 and J usage is TRBJ2-1; TRBD2 matches 15 bases. The trim removed 3 bases at V and 6 bases at J, leaving 3 bases unmatched. The CDR3 extends over 16 amino acids. Per germline, CDR1 LGHNA and CDR2 YNFKEQ. DNA for the CDR3: TGTGCCAGCAGCCATCAGGGACTAGCGGGGGGCAATGAGCAGTTCTTC. This codes for CASSHQGLAGGNEQFF.

The chain joins TRBV7-2 to TRBJ1-2; the match to TRBD1 covers 7 bases. Germline-derived CDR1 and CDR2 are SGHTA and FQGNSA. Trimming took 6 bases from V and 7 from J; bases not matched to a gene: 8. The CDR3 is 13 amino acids. The CDR3 DNA reads TGTGCCAGCAGTCCAGGACAGGTTGGTGGCTACACCTTC. It is translated as CASSPGQVGGYTF.